A few counts support the clone carrying this T cell receptor (beta chain). Its target is not known. With V trimmed by 2 bases and J by 9 bases, 7 bases remained unmatched. This CDR3 is 13 amino acids long. Germline V lookup: CDR1 PRHDT, CDR2 FYEKMQ (reference sequence). TCRdb fed the 5' RACE reads into MiXCR, producing one record per CDR3 protein. The sample carries about 55,000 distinct CDR3 sequences, under 20% recorded once. Study outcomes and limitations: Tumor memory CD4+ T cell TCR gene usage was found to cluster with blood and lymph node memory CD4+ cells and with lymph node naive CD4+ cells.

CD25-based Treg depletion was applied to purified naive CD4+ T cells. The sample consisted of naive CD4+ T cells sorted from blood. Subset given: naive CD4+ T cells, CD4+CD45RA+CD25-. The sequence was obtained from a female donor with breast cancer. The chain employs TRBV13 and TRBJ2-7; 7 nucleotides line up with TRBD2. For the CDR3, the DNA is TGTGCCAGCAGCTTACGGCAACCTAGCGGGCAGTACTTC. Translation gives CASSLRQPSGQYF.